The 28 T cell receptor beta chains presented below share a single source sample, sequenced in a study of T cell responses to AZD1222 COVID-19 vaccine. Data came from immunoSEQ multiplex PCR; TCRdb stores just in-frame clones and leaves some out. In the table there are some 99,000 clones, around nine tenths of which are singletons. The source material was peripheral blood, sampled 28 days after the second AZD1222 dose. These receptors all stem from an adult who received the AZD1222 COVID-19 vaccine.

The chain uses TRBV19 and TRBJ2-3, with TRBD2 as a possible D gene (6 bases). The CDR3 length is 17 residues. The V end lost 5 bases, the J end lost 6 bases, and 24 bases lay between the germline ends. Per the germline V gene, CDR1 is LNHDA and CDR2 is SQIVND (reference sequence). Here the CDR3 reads CASSPGRGLADLDTQYF. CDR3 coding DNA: TGTGCCAGTAGTCCCGGGCGGGGCTTAGCGGATTTGGATACGCAGTATTTT.

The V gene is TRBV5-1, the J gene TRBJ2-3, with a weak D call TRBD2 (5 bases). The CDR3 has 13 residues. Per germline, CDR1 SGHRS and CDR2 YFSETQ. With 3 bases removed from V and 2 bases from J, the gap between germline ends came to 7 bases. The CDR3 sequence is CASSSGTTDTQYF. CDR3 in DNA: TGCGCCAGCAGCTCGGGAACCACAGATACGCAGTATTTT.

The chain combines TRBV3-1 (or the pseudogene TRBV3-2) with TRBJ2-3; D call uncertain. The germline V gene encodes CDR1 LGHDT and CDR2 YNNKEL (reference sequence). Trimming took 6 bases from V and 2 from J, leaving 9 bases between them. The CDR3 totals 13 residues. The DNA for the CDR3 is TGTGCCAGCAGGCAACAGTTCACAGATACGCAGTATTTT. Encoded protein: CASRQQFTDTQYF.

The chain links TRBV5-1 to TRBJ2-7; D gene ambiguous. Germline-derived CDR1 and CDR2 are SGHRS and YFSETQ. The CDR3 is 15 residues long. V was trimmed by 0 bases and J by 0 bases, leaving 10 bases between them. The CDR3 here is CASSLANTVSYEQYF. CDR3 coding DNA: TGCGCCAGCAGCTTGGCCAATACGGTCTCCTACGAGCAGTACTTC.

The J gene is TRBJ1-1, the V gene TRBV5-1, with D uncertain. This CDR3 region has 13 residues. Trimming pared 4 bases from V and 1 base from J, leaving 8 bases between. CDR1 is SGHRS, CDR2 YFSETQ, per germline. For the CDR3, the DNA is TGCGCCAGCAGCCCGGGAAAGAACACTGAAGCTTTCTTT. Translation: CASSPGKNTEAFF.

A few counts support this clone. The CDR3 coding sequence is TGTGCCAGCAGCCCTGGGACACCTTATGGCTACACCTTC. Translation: CASSPGTPYGYTF. The rearrangement joins TRBV7-3 to TRBJ1-2; maybe TRBD1 (6 bases). V lost 5 bases and J 5 bases, leaving 12 bases between the germline ends. The CDR3 totals 13 residues. Germline V gives CDR1 SGHTA, CDR2 FQGTGA.

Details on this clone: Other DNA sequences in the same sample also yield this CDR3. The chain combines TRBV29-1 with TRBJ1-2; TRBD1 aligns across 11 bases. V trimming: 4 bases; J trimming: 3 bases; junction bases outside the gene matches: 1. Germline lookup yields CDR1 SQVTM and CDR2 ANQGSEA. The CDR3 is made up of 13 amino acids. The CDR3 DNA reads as TGCAGCGTTGGGGACAGGGGGTACTATGGCTACACCTTC. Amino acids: CSVGDRGYYGYTF. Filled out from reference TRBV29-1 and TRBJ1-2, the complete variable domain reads SAVISQKPSRDICQRGTSLTIQCQVDSQVTMMFWYRQQPGQSLTLIATANQGSEATYESGFVIDKFPISRPNLTFSTLTVSNMSPEDSSIYLCSVGDRGYYGYTFGSGTRLTVV.

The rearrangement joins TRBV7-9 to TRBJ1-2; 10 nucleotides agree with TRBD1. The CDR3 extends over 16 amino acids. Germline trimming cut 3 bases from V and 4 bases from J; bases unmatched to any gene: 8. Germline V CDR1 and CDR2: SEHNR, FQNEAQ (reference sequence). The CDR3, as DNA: TGTGCCAGCAGCTTTCAGTCCGGGACAGGGGTCTATGGCTACACCTTC. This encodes CASSFQSGTGVYGYTF.

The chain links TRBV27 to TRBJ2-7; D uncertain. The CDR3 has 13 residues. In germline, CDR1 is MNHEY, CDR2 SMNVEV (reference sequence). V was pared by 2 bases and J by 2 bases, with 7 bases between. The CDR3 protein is CASSLLGTYEQYF. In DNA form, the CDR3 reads TGTGCCAGCAGTTTACTAGGAACCTACGAGCAGTACTTC.

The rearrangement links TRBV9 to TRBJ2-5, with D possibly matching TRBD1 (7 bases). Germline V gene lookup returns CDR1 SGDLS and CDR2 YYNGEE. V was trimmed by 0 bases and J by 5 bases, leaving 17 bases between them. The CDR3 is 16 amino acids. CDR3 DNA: TGTGCCAGCAGCGTAGATGGGTCAGGGGGGAAGGAGACCCAGTACTTC. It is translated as CASSVDGSGGKETQYF. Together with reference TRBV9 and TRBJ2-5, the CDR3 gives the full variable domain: DSGVTQTPKHLITATGQRVTLRCSPRSGDLSVYWYQQSLDQGLQFLIQYYNGEERAKGNILERFSAQQFPDLHSELNLSSLELGDSALYFCASSVDGSGGKETQYFGPGTRLLVL.

The CDR3 loop reads CASSPPAGTSTGEQYF. The CDR3 DNA is TGTGCCAGCTCACCCCCGGCCGGGACTAGTACCGGCGAGCAGTACTTC. The V gene is TRBV18, the J gene TRBJ2-7; TRBD2 agrees at 8 bases. Germline V CDR1 and CDR2: KGHSH, LQKENI. The CDR3 consists of 16 residues. V shed 3 bases, J shed 6 bases, and the junction held 13 bases outside the gene matches.

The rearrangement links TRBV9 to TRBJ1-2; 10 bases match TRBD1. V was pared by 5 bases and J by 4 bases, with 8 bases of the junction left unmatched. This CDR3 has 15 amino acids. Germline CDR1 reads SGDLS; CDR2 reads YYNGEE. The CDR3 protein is CASRSAGTGAYGYTF. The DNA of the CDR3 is TGTGCCAGCAGATCCGCCGGGACAGGGGCCTATGGCTACACCTTC.

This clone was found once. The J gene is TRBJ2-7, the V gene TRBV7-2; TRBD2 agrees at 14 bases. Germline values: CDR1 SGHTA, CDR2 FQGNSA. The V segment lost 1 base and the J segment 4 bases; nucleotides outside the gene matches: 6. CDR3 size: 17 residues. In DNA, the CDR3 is TGTGCCAGCAGCTTAGTGGGGACTAGCGGGAGTCGGTACGAGCAGTACTTC. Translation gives CASSLVGTSGSRYEQYF.

CDR3 amino acids: CASSLDGQGGYEQYF. The CDR3 coding sequence is TGTGCCAGCAGCTTAGATGGGCAGGGTGGCTACGAGCAGTACTTC. The chain has TRBV11-3 and TRBJ2-7; tentatively, D is TRBD1 (5 bases). Between the trimmed V and J ends, which lost 0 bases and 3 bases, there was a span of 12 bases. The length of the CDR3 is 15 residues. The germline CDR1 and CDR2 sequences are SGHNT and YENEEA. The full variable domain, in which reference TRBV11-3 and TRBJ2-7 provide the parts outside the CDR3, is EAGVVQSPRYKIIEKKQPVAFWCNPISGHNTLYWYLQNLGQGPELLIRYENEEAVDDSQLPKDRFSAERLKGVDSTLKIQPAELGDSAVYLCASSLDGQGGYEQYFGPGTRLTVT.

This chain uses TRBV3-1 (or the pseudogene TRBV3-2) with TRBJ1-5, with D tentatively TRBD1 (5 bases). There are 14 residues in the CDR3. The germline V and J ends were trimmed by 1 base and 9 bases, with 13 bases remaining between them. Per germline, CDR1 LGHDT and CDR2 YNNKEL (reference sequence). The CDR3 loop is CASSQGRPQGPQHF. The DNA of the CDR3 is TGTGCCAGCAGCCAAGGGAGGCCCCAGGGGCCCCAGCATTTT.

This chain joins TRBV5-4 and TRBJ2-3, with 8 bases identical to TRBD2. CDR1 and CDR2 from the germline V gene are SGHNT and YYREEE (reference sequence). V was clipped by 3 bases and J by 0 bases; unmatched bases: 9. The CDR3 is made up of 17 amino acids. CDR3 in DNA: TGTGCCAGCAGCTCCCGGAAGGCGGGAGGAAGCACAGATACGCAGTATTTT. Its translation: CASSSRKAGGSTDTQYF. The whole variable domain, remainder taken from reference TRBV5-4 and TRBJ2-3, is ETGVTQSPTHLIKTRGQQVTLRCSSQSGHNTVSWYQQALGQGPQFIFQYYREEENGRGNFPPRFSGLQFPNYSSELNVNALELDDSALYLCASSSRKAGGSTDTQYFGPGTRLTVL.

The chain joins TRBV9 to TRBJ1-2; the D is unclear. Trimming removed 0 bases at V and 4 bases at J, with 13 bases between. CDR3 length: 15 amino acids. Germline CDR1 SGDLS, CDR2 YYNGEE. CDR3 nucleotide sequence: TGTGCCAGCAGCGTAGCTACGGGAGCCTCCTATGGCTACACCTTC. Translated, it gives CASSVATGASYGYTF.

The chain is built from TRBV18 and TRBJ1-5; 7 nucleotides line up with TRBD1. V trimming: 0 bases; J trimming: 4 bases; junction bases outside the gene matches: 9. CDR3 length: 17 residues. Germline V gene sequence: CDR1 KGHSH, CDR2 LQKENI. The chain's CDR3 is CASSPPTGQGPNQPQHF. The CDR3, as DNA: TGTGCCAGCTCACCACCGACAGGGCAGGGGCCTAATCAGCCCCAGCATTTT.

CDR3 DNA: TGCAGCGTCGCTAAGGCAGATGGAAACACCATATATTTT. This sequence encodes CSVAKADGNTIYF. This chain links TRBV29-1 with TRBJ1-3; D remains unclear. Per germline, CDR1 SQVTM and CDR2 ANQGSEA. CDR3 length: 13 amino acids. The V and J ends lost 6 bases and 3 bases respectively, with 12 bases between them.

CDR3 DNA: TGTGCCAGCAGGGACAGCTTCTACAATGAGCAGTTCTTC. It is translated as CASRDSFYNEQFF. This chain links TRBV27 with TRBJ2-1, with a possible D match to TRBD1 (6 bases). Trimming took off 6 bases at V and 3 bases at J, with 9 bases between the two ends. The CDR3 is 13 amino acids. Germline CDR1 reads MNHEY; CDR2 reads SMNVEV (reference sequence).

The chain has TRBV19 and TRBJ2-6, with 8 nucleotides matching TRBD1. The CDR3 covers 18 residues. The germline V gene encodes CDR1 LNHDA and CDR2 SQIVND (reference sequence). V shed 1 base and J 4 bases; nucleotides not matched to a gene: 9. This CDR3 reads CASSIGWPGGAGANVLTF. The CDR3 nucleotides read TGTGCCAGTAGTATAGGCTGGCCAGGGGGCGCCGGGGCCAACGTCCTGACTTTC. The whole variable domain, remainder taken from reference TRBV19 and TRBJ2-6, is DGGITQSPKYLFRKEGQNVTLSCEQNLNHDAMYWYRQDPGQGLRLIYYSQIVNDFQKGDIAEGYSVSREKKESFPLTVTSAQKNPTAFYLCASSIGWPGGAGANVLTFGAGSRLTVL.

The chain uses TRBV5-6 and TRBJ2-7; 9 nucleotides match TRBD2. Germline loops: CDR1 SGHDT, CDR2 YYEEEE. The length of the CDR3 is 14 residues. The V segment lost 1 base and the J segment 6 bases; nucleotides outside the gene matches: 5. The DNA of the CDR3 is TGTGCCAGCAGCTTGCCGGGACTAGCAAGCGAGCAGTACTTC. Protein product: CASSLPGLASEQYF.

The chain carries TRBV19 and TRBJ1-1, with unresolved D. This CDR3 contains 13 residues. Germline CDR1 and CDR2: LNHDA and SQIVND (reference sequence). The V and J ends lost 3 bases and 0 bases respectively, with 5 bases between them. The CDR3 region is CASSMELNTEAFF. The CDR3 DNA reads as TGTGCCAGTAGTATGGAACTGAACACTGAAGCTTTCTTT.

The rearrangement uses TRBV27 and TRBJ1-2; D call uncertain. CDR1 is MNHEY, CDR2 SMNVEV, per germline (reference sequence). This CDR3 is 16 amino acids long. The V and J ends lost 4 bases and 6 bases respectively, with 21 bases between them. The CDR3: CASSSNRLSFGDGYTF. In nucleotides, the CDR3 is TGTGCCAGCAGTTCGAACCGGCTCTCCTTCGGGGATGGCTACACCTTC.

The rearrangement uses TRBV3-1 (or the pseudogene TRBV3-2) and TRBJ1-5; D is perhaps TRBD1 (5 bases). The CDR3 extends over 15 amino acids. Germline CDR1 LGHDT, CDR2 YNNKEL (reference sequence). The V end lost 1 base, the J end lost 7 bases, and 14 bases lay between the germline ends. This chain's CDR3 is CASSQGLVSGQPQHF. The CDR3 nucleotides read TGTGCCAGCAGCCAAGGACTGGTGTCAGGGCAGCCCCAGCATTTT.

CDR3 region: CASSPIGQGAPFF. CDR3 bases: TGTGCCAGCAGCCCAATCGGACAGGGGGCACCTTTCTTT. The chain has TRBV3-1 (or the pseudogene TRBV3-2) and TRBJ1-1; 11 nucleotides align to TRBD1. V lost 4 bases to trimming and J lost 12 bases; unmatched junction nucleotides: 7. The CDR3 loop spans 13 amino acids. Germline CDR1 is LGHDT and CDR2 is YNNKEL (reference sequence).

The CDR3 protein is CASSAKQGSGSYGYTF. CDR3 sequence (DNA): TGTGCCAGCAGTGCCAAACAGGGCTCTGGGAGCTATGGCTACACCTTC. The rearrangement joins TRBV6-6 to TRBJ1-2; perhaps TRBD1 as D (6 bases). CDR1 is MNHNY, CDR2 SVGAGI, per germline (reference sequence). The CDR3 contains 16 residues. With 5 bases removed from V and 4 bases from J, the gap between germline ends came to 20 bases.

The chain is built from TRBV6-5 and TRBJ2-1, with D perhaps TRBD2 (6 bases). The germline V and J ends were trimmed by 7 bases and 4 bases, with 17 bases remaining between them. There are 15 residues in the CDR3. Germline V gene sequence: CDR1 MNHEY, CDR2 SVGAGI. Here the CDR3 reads CASTNSLAGYNEQFF. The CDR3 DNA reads TGTGCCAGCACCAACTCACTAGCAGGTTACAATGAGCAGTTCTTC.